This TCR beta chain was observed in a study of T cell repertoires in cytomegalovirus infection. In the study overall: A matching HLA type, together with CMV infection, was signaled by public TCR beta signatures. Study conclusions and caveats: HLA-C-restricted, CMV-specific TCR beta clonotypes were dominant ex vivo.

Each CDR3 protein is one row after TCRdb ran MiXCR on the reads. The sample carries over 85,000 distinct CDR3 sequences, 16% recorded once. Germline V gene data show CDR1 as SGHRS and CDR2 as YFSETQ. The CDR3 runs to 15 residues. V was clipped by 0 bases and J by 4 bases, with 14 bases between them. This clonotype was seen repeatedly, ten times or more. What it binds is unknown. The rearrangement links TRBV5-1 to TRBJ2-7, with D perhaps TRBD1 (5 bases). The sequenced material came from PBMCs. The sequence derives from a human donor in good health (CMV status not recorded). Some clones in this sample may be carry-over from other donors' samples. The CDR3 loop reads CASSLASQGSYEQYF. The CDR3, as DNA: TGCGCCAGCAGCTTGGCCAGTCAGGGTTCGTACGAGCAGTACTTC.